This TCR beta chain was documented in a study of OX40 agonist ivuxolimab in advanced cancers. TCRdb's table, derived via immunoSEQ multiplex PCR, lists solely in-frame clones and lacks some. The sample shows some 73,000 clones, 80% to 90% of them seen only once. V dropped 7 bases and J dropped 5 bases, with 17 bases sitting between them. Germline-derived CDR1 and CDR2 are MNHEY and SVGAGI. The CDR3 length is 14 residues. The TCR sequence derives from an adult with an advanced solid tumor such as melanoma, head and neck, liver or kidney cancer. The sequencing here drew on CD4+ or CD8+ T cells sorted from blood, taken in a trial of the OX40 agonist ivuxolimab. V and J are TRBV6-5 and TRBJ1-2; no firm D call. CDR3 residues: CASIGRSLGYGYTF. CDR3 DNA: TGTGCCAGCATCGGACGGAGTCTCGGATATGGCTACACCTTC.